This T cell receptor (beta chain) was retrieved from a study of technical replicates of blood from a few donors. Trimming took off 1 base at V and 3 bases at J, with 13 bases between the two ends. Germline loops: CDR1 MGHRA, CDR2 YSYEKL. The CDR3 totals 15 residues. Method: immunoSEQ multiplex PCR; TCRdb's copy keeps in-frame clones and lacks some. The sample consists of tens of thousands of clones, nearly 96% of them appearing once. This TCR derives from a human donor in good health. The chain carries TRBV4-1 and TRBJ2-7; the D gene is possibly TRBD1 (6 bases). The sequencing input was T cells isolated from PBMCs. In DNA, the CDR3 is TGCGCCAGCAGCCAAGGGATCAGGGGCGGCTACGAGCAGTACTTC. This sequence encodes CASSQGIRGGYEQYF.